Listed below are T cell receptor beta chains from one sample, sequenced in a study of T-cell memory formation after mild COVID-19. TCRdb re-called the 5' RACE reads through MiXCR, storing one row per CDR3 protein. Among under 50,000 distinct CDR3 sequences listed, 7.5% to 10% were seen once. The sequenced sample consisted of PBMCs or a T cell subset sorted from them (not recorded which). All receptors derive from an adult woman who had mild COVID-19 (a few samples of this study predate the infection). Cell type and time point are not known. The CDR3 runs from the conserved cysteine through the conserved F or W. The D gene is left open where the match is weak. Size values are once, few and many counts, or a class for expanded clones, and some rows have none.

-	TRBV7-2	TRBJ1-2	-	TGTGCCAGCAGCTCCTACAGGGTTGGTAACTATGGCTACACCTTC	CASSSYRVGNYGYTF
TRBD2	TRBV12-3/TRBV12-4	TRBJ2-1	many	TGTGCCAGCAGTTTTTCAGGGACTAGCGGGATGAATGAGCAGTTCTTC	CASSFSGTSGMNEQFF
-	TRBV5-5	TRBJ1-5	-	TGTGCCAGCAGCCCCGGGGGGGTCAATCAGCCCCAGCATTTT	CASSPGGVNQPQHF
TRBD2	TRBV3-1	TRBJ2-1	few	TGTGCCAGCAGCCCCCCGCCCCTTGGTAGCGGGAGGAGCAATGAGCAGTTCTTC	CASSPPPLGSGRSNEQFF
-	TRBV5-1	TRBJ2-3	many	TGCGCCAGCAGCTTGGTCCACTCAGATACGCAGTATTTT	CASSLVHSDTQYF
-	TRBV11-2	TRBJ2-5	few	TGTGCCAGCAGCTTACCGTCTTCTCAAGAGACCCAGTACTTC	CASSLPSSQETQYF
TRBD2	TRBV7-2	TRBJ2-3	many	TGTGCCAGCAGCCGAACTAGCGGGGCTAGCACAGATACGCAGTATTTT	CASSRTSGASTDTQYF
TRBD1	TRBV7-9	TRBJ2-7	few	TGTGCCAGCAGCTTGTCCCGGACAGGGGCTCAGGAGCAGTACTTC	CASSLSRTGAQEQYF
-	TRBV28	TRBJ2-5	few	TGTGCCAGCAGTTTAAGGCGGGAGACCCAGTACTTC	CASSLRRETQYF
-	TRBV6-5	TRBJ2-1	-	TGTGCCAGCAACGACTGGGGGAATGAGCAGTTCTTC	CASNDWGNEQFF
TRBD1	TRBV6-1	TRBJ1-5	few	TGTGCCAGCAATCTACAGGGGACGAGCAATCAGCCCCAGCATTTT	CASNLQGTSNQPQHF
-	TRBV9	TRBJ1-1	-	TGTGCCAGCAGCGTAGACAGTGGGGGGAACACTGAAGCTTTCTTT	CASSVDSGGNTEAFF
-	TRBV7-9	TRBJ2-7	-	TGTGCCAGCAGCCCGACAGAGACCCACTACGAGCAGTACTTC	CASSPTETHYEQYF
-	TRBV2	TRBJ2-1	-	TGTGCCAGCAGTGAAGCTAGCCATGAGCAGTTCTTC	CASSEASHEQFF
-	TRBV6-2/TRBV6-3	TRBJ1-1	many	TGTGCCAGCAGACCTCCGGGACATTGGGAGAACACTGAAGCTTTCTTT	CASRPPGHWENTEAFF
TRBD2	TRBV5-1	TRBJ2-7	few	TGCGCCAGCAGCCGTCTTGGGGGGGTCGACGAGCAGTACTTC	CASSRLGGVDEQYF
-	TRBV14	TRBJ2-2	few	TGTGCCAGCAGCCAAGGTCCCGGGGAGCTGTTTTTT	CASSQGPGELFF
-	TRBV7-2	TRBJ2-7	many	TGTGCCAGCAGCCCTGTGGGCGGACCAAGCTACGAGCAGTACTTC	CASSPVGGPSYEQYF
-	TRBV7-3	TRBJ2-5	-	TGTGCCAGCAGCTTAACAGGGGGGTTTCAAGAGACCCAGTACTTC	CASSLTGGFQETQYF
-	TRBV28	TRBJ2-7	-	TGTGCCAGCAGTTCCCCCACCGGGACTCCCCTTCGGGAGCAGTACTTC	CASSSPTGTPLREQYF
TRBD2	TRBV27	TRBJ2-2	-	TGTGCCAGCAGTTCGACTAGCTCGGGCACCGGGGAGCTGTTTTTT	CASSSTSSGTGELFF
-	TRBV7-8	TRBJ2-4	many	TGTGCCAGCAGCTTAGAGGAAAAGGGCATTCAGTACTTC	CASSLEEKGIQYF
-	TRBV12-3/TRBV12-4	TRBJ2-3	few	TGTGCCAGCAGTTTTGGAGGGGGGATTTCTGATACGCAGTATTTT	CASSFGGGISDTQYF
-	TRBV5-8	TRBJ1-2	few	TGTGCCAGCAGCTTGTCCCCAACCAACTATGGCTACACCTTC	CASSLSPTNYGYTF
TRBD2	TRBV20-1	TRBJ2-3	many	TGCAGTGCTAGAGCTCTGCGGGGGGTTGATGATACGCAGTATTTT	CSARALRGVDDTQYF
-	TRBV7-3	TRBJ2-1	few	TGTGCCAGCAGCTTGAGCCCCGACTACAATGAGCAGTTCTTC	CASSLSPDYNEQFF
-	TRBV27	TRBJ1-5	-	TGTGCCAGCAGTTTTGATCCCTATAGCAATCAGCCCCAGCATTTT	CASSFDPYSNQPQHF
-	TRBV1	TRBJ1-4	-	TGCACCAGCAGCCAAGAGAGGCCAGCAAATGAAAAACTGTTTTTT	CTSSQERPANEKLFF